Below, 31 T cell receptor beta chains from the same sample are listed, as sequenced in a study of blood T cell repertoires in COVID-19. Method: immunoSEQ multiplex PCR; TCRdb's copy keeps in-frame clones and lacks some. Of a few hundred thousand clones in the sample, around 81% were seen once. The sample comprised peripheral blood. These TCRs come from a human donor in a cohort sampled during active COVID-19.

This clone came up a few times. V usage is TRBV7-9 and J usage is TRBJ2-1; 10 nucleotides match TRBD2. Germline-derived CDR1 and CDR2 are SEHNR and FQNEAQ (reference sequence). V shed 5 bases, J shed 8 bases, and the junction held 15 bases outside the gene matches. The CDR3 extends over 17 amino acids. CDR3 amino acids: CASSPRLAGVPDDEQFF. In DNA, the CDR3 is TGTGCCAGCAGCCCCCGACTAGCGGGTGTCCCGGACGATGAGCAGTTCTTC.

The V call is TRBV2, the J call TRBJ2-7; 8 nucleotides align to TRBD2. CDR1 and CDR2 (germline): SNHLY, FYNNEI. The J segment lost 4 bases and the V segment lost 3 bases, leaving 11 bases of the junction unmatched. The length of the CDR3 is 16 residues. CDR3 sequence: CASSDGPGGPLYEQYF. The DNA of the CDR3 is TGTGCCAGCAGTGATGGCCCGGGAGGGCCCCTATACGAGCAGTACTTC.

This sequence joins TRBV7-2 and TRBJ1-4, with D possibly matching TRBD1 (6 bases). This CDR3 is 13 amino acids long. Germline assignment: CDR1 SGHTA and CDR2 FQGNSA. V lost 5 bases to trimming and J lost 8 bases, with 12 bases between them. CDR3 loop: CASSGGQREKLFF. In DNA form, the CDR3 reads TGTGCCAGCAGCGGAGGACAGAGGGAAAAACTGTTTTTT.

This clone was recorded once. The V and J genes are TRBV5-4 and TRBJ2-4; D ambiguous. Germline values: CDR1 SGHNT, CDR2 YYREEE (reference sequence). CDR3 length equals 16 residues. Trimming cost V 0 bases and J 0 bases, with 10 bases left between them. The CDR3 loop reads CASSLGSTLAKNIQYF. The CDR3 nucleotides read TGTGCCAGCAGCTTGGGCAGTACCCTAGCCAAAAACATTCAGTACTTC.

The rearrangement uses TRBV5-1 and TRBJ1-3; 9 bases match TRBD1. The CDR3 extends over 15 amino acids. The V gene end was trimmed by 0 bases and the J gene end by 2 bases; junction bases not matched to a gene: 0. Germline lookup yields CDR1 SGHRS and CDR2 YFSETQ. The CDR3 region has the DNA TGCGCCAGCAGCTTGGACAGGGGGCCTGGAAACACCATATATTTT. Protein product: CASSLDRGPGNTIYF.

CDR3 residues: CASSLGLASYF. For the CDR3, the DNA is TGTGCCAGCAGCTTGGGACTAGCGAGTTATTTT. The V and J genes are TRBV7-2 and TRBJ2-3; 10 bases line up with TRBD2. The CDR3 runs to 11 residues. Germline V CDR1 and CDR2: SGHTA, FQGNSA. The ends lost 3 bases at V and 15 bases at J; junction bases unmatched: 3.

This chain uses TRBV27 with TRBJ2-6, with 11 bases lining up with TRBD2. J gave up 0 bases and V 5 bases, and 3 bases lay outside the gene matches. Germline loops: CDR1 MNHEY, CDR2 SMNVEV (reference sequence). The CDR3 is 17 amino acids. As DNA, the CDR3 is TGTGCCAGCAGTAAACTAGCGGGGGACTCTGGGGCCAACGTCCTGACTTTC. It yields the protein CASSKLAGDSGANVLTF.

The rearrangement links TRBV19 to TRBJ1-3, with D unclear. Germline assignment: CDR1 LNHDA and CDR2 SQIVND (reference sequence). CDR3 length: 14 residues. V shed 6 bases and J shed 4 bases, with 13 bases lying between them. This chain's CDR3 is CASRRELSGNTIYF. CDR3 sequence (DNA): TGTGCCAGTAGGAGGGAACTCTCCGGAAACACCATATATTTT.

This clone was seen only a few times. The chain is built from TRBV5-4 and TRBJ2-1; D not resolved. Germline V gene lookup returns CDR1 SGHNT and CDR2 YYREEE (reference sequence). V was pared by 0 bases and J by 9 bases, with 13 bases between. This CDR3 region has 14 residues. As DNA, the CDR3 is TGTGCCAGCAGCTTGGAGGCAAAAGACTTTGAGCAGTTCTTC. Its translation: CASSLEAKDFEQFF.

The chain uses TRBV5-1 and TRBJ2-3; D is uncertain. This CDR3 has 14 amino acids. Germline assignment: CDR1 SGHRS and CDR2 YFSETQ. The ends were cut back, 5 bases at V and 2 bases at J, with 12 bases in the middle. The CDR3 protein is CASSLSRNTDTQYF. The CDR3 DNA reads TGCGCCAGCAGTTTATCTAGGAACACAGATACGCAGTATTTT.

This clone was detected only a few times. The V call is TRBV5-4, the J call TRBJ1-5; possible D gene TRBD1, 6 bases. Per the germline V gene, CDR1 is SGHNT and CDR2 is YYREEE (reference sequence). CDR3 length: 15 residues. Trimming took 5 bases from V and 2 from J, leaving 14 bases between them. The CDR3 loop reads CASSYDPGGNQPQHF. CDR3 DNA sequence: TGTGCCAGCAGTTACGACCCAGGGGGCAATCAGCCCCAGCATTTT.

The rearrangement uses TRBV4-3 and TRBJ1-6; maybe TRBD1 (6 bases). V lost 6 bases, J lost 7 bases, and 13 bases lay in between. Germline loops: CDR1 LGHNA, CDR2 YSLEER. The CDR3 extends over 14 amino acids. The DNA of the CDR3 is TGCGCCAGCAGGGCACGGACAGAGAATTCACCCCTCCACTTT. It specifies CASRARTENSPLHF.

V and J are TRBV19 and TRBJ1-1; TRBD1 aligns across 8 bases. Trimming took 3 bases from V and 0 from J; bases not matched to a gene: 9. The length of the CDR3 is 17 residues. Germline-derived CDR1 and CDR2 are LNHDA and SQIVND (reference sequence). The CDR3 loop is CASSMDGQGGMNTEAFF. The CDR3 region has the DNA TGTGCCAGTAGTATGGATGGACAGGGAGGAATGAACACTGAAGCTTTCTTT.

This clone was counted a few times. The CDR3 protein is CASSWGQGGEQYF. CDR3 DNA: TGTGCCAGCAGCTGGGGACAGGGGGGCGAGCAGTACTTC. The chain is built from TRBV5-6 and TRBJ2-7, with 11 bases aligning to TRBD1. The germline gives CDR1 SGHDT, CDR2 YYEEEE. This CDR3 is 13 amino acids long. V lost 3 bases, J lost 6 bases, and 2 bases stayed unmatched.

The chain joins TRBV30 to TRBJ2-7; D perhaps matches TRBD1 (5 bases). The germline V gene has CDR1 GTSNPN and CDR2 SVGIG (reference sequence). Trimming cost V 2 bases and J 4 bases, with 15 bases left between them. This CDR3 region has 14 residues. CDR3 sequence: CAWSKPDTEYEQYF. CDR3 bases: TGTGCCTGGAGTAAACCGGACACTGAATACGAGCAGTACTTC.

This chain joins TRBV4-1 and TRBJ1-1; D is ambiguous. Germline CDR1 MGHRA, CDR2 YSYEKL. Trimming pared 0 bases from V and 5 bases from J, leaving 25 bases between. The CDR3 loop spans 19 amino acids. The CDR3 nucleotides read TGCGCCAGCAGCCAAGATAACGTTCCGGGAACCCATCGGCGGACTGAAGCTTTCTTT. This translates into CASSQDNVPGTHRRTEAFF.

The V gene is TRBV6-2 or TRBV6-3, the J gene TRBJ2-1; D remains unclear. There are 13 residues in the CDR3. Germline V gene data show CDR1 as MNHEY and CDR2 as SVGEGT. Between the trimmed V and J ends, which lost 5 bases and 7 bases, there was a span of 12 bases. In nucleotides, the CDR3 is TGTGCCAGCAGTCCGTACCTACTGAATGAGCAGTTCTTC. It yields the protein CASSPYLLNEQFF.

This chain uses TRBV4-1 with TRBJ1-3, with 9 bases aligning to TRBD1. The junction had 5 bases not matched to a gene; V was cut back by 1 base and J by 4 bases. The CDR3 has 16 amino acids. Germline loops: CDR1 MGHRA, CDR2 YSYEKL. The CDR3 protein is CASSQGGTGRGNTIYF. CDR3 coding DNA: TGCGCCAGCAGCCAAGGGGGGACAGGGAGAGGAAACACCATATATTTT.

This chain links TRBV6-5 with TRBJ2-2, with 7 bases aligning to TRBD1. The CDR3 is made up of 14 amino acids. V shed 7 bases and J 0 bases; nucleotides not matched to a gene: 2. CDR1 MNHEY and CDR2 SVGAGI come from the germline V gene. The CDR3 here is CASKGQSNTGELFF. The CDR3 region has the DNA TGTGCCAGCAAGGGACAGTCGAACACCGGGGAGCTGTTTTTT.

The V gene is TRBV6-5, the J gene TRBJ2-7, with a tentative D call TRBD2 (5 bases). This CDR3 has 14 residues. V shed 7 bases and J shed 0 bases, with 13 bases lying between them. Germline V CDR1 and CDR2: MNHEY, SVGAGI. CDR3 amino acids: CASTSGSSSYEQYF. CDR3 nucleotide sequence: TGTGCCAGCACATCGGGGTCGAGCTCCTACGAGCAGTACTTC.

The CDR3 sequence: CATSDSRTGHEKLFF. CDR3 DNA: TGTGCCACCAGTGATTCTCGGACAGGGCATGAAAAACTGTTTTTT. The chain uses TRBV24-1 and TRBJ1-4; TRBD1 aligns across 8 bases. The germline gives CDR1 KGHDR, CDR2 SFDVKD. CDR3 length equals 15 residues. V gave up 2 bases and J gave up 6 bases; unmatched junction bases: 4.

The chain has TRBV12-3 or TRBV12-4 and TRBJ2-5, with a tentative D call TRBD2 (6 bases). CDR3 length: 13 amino acids. V was clipped by 6 bases and J by 4 bases, with 12 bases between them. The CDR3 sequence: CASSPTRGETQYF. As DNA, the CDR3 is TGTGCCAGCAGCCCGACTAGGGGAGAGACCCAGTACTTC.

V gene TRBV6-2 or TRBV6-3 combines with J gene TRBJ1-2; tentatively, D is TRBD1 (6 bases). This CDR3 spans 15 amino acids. The ends were cut back, 0 bases at V and 8 bases at J, with 16 bases in the middle. In germline, CDR1 is MNHEY, CDR2 SVGEGT. This CDR3 reads CASSYSPARGHGYTF. CDR3 in DNA: TGTGCCAGCAGTTACTCCCCCGCCAGGGGCCACGGCTACACCTTC.

The chain joins TRBV28 to TRBJ2-3, with 10 nucleotides matching TRBD1. Germline assignment: CDR1 MDHEN and CDR2 SYDVKM. CDR3 length: 15 amino acids. V lost 6 bases, J lost 4 bases, and 7 bases stayed unmatched. This CDR3 reads CASSSGQGIADTQYF. The CDR3 DNA reads TGTGCCAGCAGCTCGGGACAGGGGATAGCAGATACGCAGTATTTT.

The chain couples TRBV6-5 to TRBJ2-1; 8 bases map to TRBD2. V lost 4 bases to trimming and J lost 13 bases; unmatched junction nucleotides: 6. Germline-derived CDR1 and CDR2 are MNHEY and SVGAGI. The length of the CDR3 is 12 residues. The CDR3: CASSSPGTSQFF. Here the CDR3 DNA reads TGTGCCAGCAGTTCTCCCGGGACTAGTCAGTTCTTC.

The rearrangement links TRBV9 to TRBJ2-1; D remains unclear. Trimming pared 2 bases from V and 5 bases from J, leaving 8 bases between. Germline V CDR1 and CDR2: SGDLS, YYNGEE. There are 13 residues in the CDR3. The CDR3: CASSVVSHNEQFF. In nucleotides, the CDR3 is TGTGCCAGCAGCGTTGTTAGTCACAATGAGCAGTTCTTC.

This sequence joins TRBV20-1 and TRBJ2-7; D is uncertain. Germline V gene lookup returns CDR1 DFQATT and CDR2 SNEGSKA (reference sequence). V lost 3 bases to trimming and J lost 2 bases, with 8 bases between them. The CDR3 consists of 12 residues. This CDR3 is CSASDGTYEQYF. The CDR3, as DNA: TGCAGTGCTAGTGACGGTACCTACGAGCAGTACTTC.

CDR3 sequence (DNA): TGTGCCAGCAGCCAACTTACAGGGGATTTAGCCAAAAACATTCAGTACTTC. Translating it yields CASSQLTGDLAKNIQYF. This chain links TRBV14 with TRBJ2-4; 7 positions match TRBD1. The CDR3 is made up of 17 amino acids. CDR1 and CDR2 from the germline V gene are SGHDN and FVKESK. V gave up 2 bases and J gave up 0 bases; unmatched junction bases: 7.

This clone has just one count. This chain uses TRBV7-9 with TRBJ1-6; perhaps TRBD1 as D (5 bases). V was shortened by 1 base and J by 6 bases, with 10 bases between the two germline ends. Looked up from germline, CDR1 is SEHNR and CDR2 is FQNEAQ (reference sequence). The length of the CDR3 is 15 residues. CDR3 sequence: CASSLESQGNSPLHF. DNA of the CDR3: TGTGCCAGCAGCTTAGAGTCGCAGGGTAATTCACCCCTCCACTTT.

The chain uses TRBV19 and TRBJ1-1; D is unclear. The V gene's germline CDR1 is LNHDA and CDR2 SQIVND (reference sequence). There are 17 residues in the CDR3. With 5 bases removed from V and 4 bases from J, the gap between germline ends came to 23 bases. DNA for the CDR3: TGTGCCAGTAGTGAACCCTCGGTTATAGGATCGGGCACTGAAGCTTTCTTT. The encoded protein is CASSEPSVIGSGTEAFF. Drawing the rest from reference TRBV19 and TRBJ1-1, the complete variable domain is DGGITQSPKYLFRKEGQNVTLSCEQNLNHDAMYWYRQDPGQGLRLIYYSQIVNDFQKGDIAEGYSVSREKKESFPLTVTSAQKNPTAFYLCASSEPSVIGSGTEAFFGQGTRLTVV.

The chain employs TRBV29-1 and TRBJ1-1; D perhaps matches TRBD1 (5 bases). Germline V lookup: CDR1 SQVTM, CDR2 ANQGSEA. The CDR3 covers 13 residues. V was shortened by 7 bases and J by 0 bases, with 12 bases between the two germline ends. DNA of the CDR3: TGCAGCGCTCTCGGACATTTGAACACTGAAGCTTTCTTT. It translates to CSALGHLNTEAFF. The variable domain in full, with the rest retrieved from reference TRBV29-1 and TRBJ1-1, is SAVISQKPSRDICQRGTSLTIQCQVDSQVTMMFWYRQQPGQSLTLIATANQGSEATYESGFVIDKFPISRPNLTFSTLTVSNMSPEDSSIYLCSALGHLNTEAFFGQGTRLTVV.